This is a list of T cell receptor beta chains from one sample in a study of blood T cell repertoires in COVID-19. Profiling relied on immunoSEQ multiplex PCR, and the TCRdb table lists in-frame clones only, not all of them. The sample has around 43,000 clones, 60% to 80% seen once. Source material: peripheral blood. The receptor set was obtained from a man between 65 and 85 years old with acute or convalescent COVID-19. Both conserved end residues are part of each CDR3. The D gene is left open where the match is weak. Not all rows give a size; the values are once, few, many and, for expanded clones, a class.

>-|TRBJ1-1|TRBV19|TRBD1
CASSITGNRGNTEAFF
TGTGCCAGTAGTATAACCGGGAACAGGGGGAACACTGAAGCTTTCTTT
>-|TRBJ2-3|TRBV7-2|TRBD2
CASSLDPGLAGVTDTQYF
TGTGCCAGCAGCTTAGATCCGGGACTAGCGGGGGTCACAGATACGCAGTATTTT
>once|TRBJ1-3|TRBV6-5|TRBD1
CASSYRQGYTGNTIYF
TGTGCCAGCAGTTATAGACAGGGGTACACTGGAAACACCATATATTTT
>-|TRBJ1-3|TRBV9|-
CASSNQVSGNTIYF
TGTGCCAGCAGCAATCAGGTATCTGGAAACACCATATATTTT
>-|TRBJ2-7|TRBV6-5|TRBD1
CASSYGDRYEQYF
TGTGCCAGCAGTTACGGGGACAGGTACGAGCAGTACTTC
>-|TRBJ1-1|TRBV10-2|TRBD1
CASRQGAEAFF
TGCGCCAGTCGACAGGGGGCTGAAGCTTTCTTT
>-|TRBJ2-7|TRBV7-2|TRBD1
CASSLAGGHEQYF
TGTGCCAGCAGCTTAGCAGGGGGCCACGAGCAGTACTTC
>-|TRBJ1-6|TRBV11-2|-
CASSLGEVRNSPLHF
TGTGCCAGCAGCTTAGGAGAGGTCCGCAATTCACCCCTCCACTTT
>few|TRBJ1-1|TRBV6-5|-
CASSGSGYPEAFF
TGTGCCAGCAGCGGTTCAGGGTACCCTGAAGCTTTCTTT
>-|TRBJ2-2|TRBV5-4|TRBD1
CASSWDRGYTGELFF
TGTGCCAGCAGCTGGGACAGGGGATACACCGGGGAGCTGTTTTTT
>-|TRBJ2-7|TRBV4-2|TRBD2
CASSQQTSGGPGYEQYF
TGTGCCAGCAGCCAGCAGACTAGCGGGGGCCCAGGCTACGAGCAGTACTTC
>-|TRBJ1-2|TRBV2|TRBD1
CASRGLVGQGKHYGYTF
TGTGCCAGCAGGGGACTCGTTGGACAGGGAAAACACTATGGCTACACCTTC
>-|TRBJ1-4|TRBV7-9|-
CASSTRGVGEKLFF
TGTGCCAGCAGCACCAGGGGAGTTGGAGAAAAACTGTTTTTT
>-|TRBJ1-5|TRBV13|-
CASSLGGRDQPQHF
TGTGCCAGCAGCTTAGGAGGGAGGGATCAGCCCCAGCATTTT
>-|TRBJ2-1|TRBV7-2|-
CASGLVGGYNEQFF
TGTGCCAGCGGCCTAGTTGGGGGGTACAATGAGCAGTTCTTC
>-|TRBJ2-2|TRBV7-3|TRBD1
CASSPTGATGELFF
TGTGCCAGCAGCCCTACAGGGGCCACCGGGGAGCTGTTTTTT
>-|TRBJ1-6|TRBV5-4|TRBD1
CASSLGDRNSPLHF
TGTGCCAGCAGCTTGGGGGACAGGAATTCACCCCTCCACTTT
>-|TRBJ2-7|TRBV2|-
CASSEALRGYEQYF
TGTGCCAGCAGTGAAGCGCTTCGGGGGTATGAGCAGTACTTC
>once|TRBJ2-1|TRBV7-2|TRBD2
CASSSQTSGGAYNEQFF
TGTGCCAGCAGCTCCCAGACTAGCGGGGGGGCCTACAATGAGCAGTTCTTC
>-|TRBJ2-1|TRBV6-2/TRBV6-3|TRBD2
CASSGLLAGGRHNEQFF
TGTGCCAGCAGTGGATTACTAGCGGGGGGGCGGCACAATGAGCAGTTCTTC
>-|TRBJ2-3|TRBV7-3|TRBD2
CASSLSGLAGAVDTQYF
TGTGCCAGCAGCTTAAGTGGACTAGCGGGCGCGGTAGATACGCAGTATTTT
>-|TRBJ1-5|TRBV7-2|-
CASSPYPIGGQPQHF
TGTGCCAGCAGCCCATACCCAATCGGGGGGCAGCCCCAGCATTTT
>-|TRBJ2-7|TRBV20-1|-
CSAADTYEQYF
TGCAGTGCAGCGGATACCTACGAGCAGTACTTC
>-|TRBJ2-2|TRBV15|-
CATSRFPPGLNTGELFF
TGTGCCACCAGCAGATTCCCTCCGGGACTTAACACCGGGGAGCTGTTTTTT
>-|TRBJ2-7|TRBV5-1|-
CASSEQGYEQYF
TGCGCCAGCAGCGAACAGGGTTACGAGCAGTACTTC
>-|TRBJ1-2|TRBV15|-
CATSPQRRAGWGYTF
TGTGCCACCAGCCCTCAGCGGAGGGCAGGATGGGGCTACACCTTC
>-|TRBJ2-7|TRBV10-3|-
CAIKRGEGGEWLEQYF
TGTGCCATCAAACGTGGGGAGGGGGGGGAATGGTTGGAGCAGTACTTC